This record concerns one T cell receptor (beta chain) sequence. CDR3 size: 16 residues. Germline CDR1 and CDR2: SGHDT and YYEEEE. The V end lost 4 bases, the J end lost 8 bases, and 21 bases lay between the germline ends. The data derive from a study of cytomegalovirus exposure and HLA in healthy donors. The PCR used 60 Vbeta and 13 Jbeta primers. Assay used: immunoSEQ multiplex PCR; TCRdb lists only in-frame clones, some missing. The sample table sets out more than 95,000 clones. The TCR sequence derives from a man aged 18-30 years in good health and CMV-seronegative. The sequenced sample consisted of PBMCs. V and J are TRBV5-6 and TRBJ1-4, with D possibly being TRBD1 (6 bases). The CDR3 is CASSPRWGGAGEKLFF. The CDR3 DNA sequence: TGTGCCAGCAGCCCCCGATGGGGGGGCGCGGGGGAAAAACTGTTTTTT.